These 21 T cell receptor beta chains were all obtained from the same sample, sequenced in a study of blood T cell repertoires in COVID-19. The protocol was immunoSEQ multiplex PCR, while the TCRdb copy is restricted to in-frame clones and leaves out a portion. The repertoire holds some 320,000 clones, with roughly nine tenths as singletons. Sequenced material: PBMCs or T cells enriched from blood (not recorded which). These receptors were collected from a man aged 55 to 70 who had recovered from COVID-19.

The rearrangement uses TRBV9 and TRBJ2-1; 13 bases agree with TRBD2. The CDR3 has 16 residues. From germline, CDR1 is SGDLS and CDR2 YYNGEE. After removal of 4 bases from V and 8 bases from J, the junction contained 9 bases not matched to a gene. In nucleotides, the CDR3 is TGTGCCAGCAGCCCCCAGGGACTAGCGGGAAGGGATGAGCAGTTCTTC. Translated, it gives CASSPQGLAGRDEQFF. Combining the CDR3 with reference TRBV9 and TRBJ2-1 gives the whole variable domain DSGVTQTPKHLITATGQRVTLRCSPRSGDLSVYWYQQSLDQGLQFLIQYYNGEERAKGNILERFSAQQFPDLHSELNLSSLELGDSALYFCASSPQGLAGRDEQFFGPGTRLTVL.

This rearrangement joins TRBV6-1 to TRBJ1-5, with D unclear. Germline CDR1 MNHNS, CDR2 SASEGT. V lost 1 base to trimming and J lost 6 bases, with 7 bases between them. The CDR3 totals 13 residues. The CDR3 region has the DNA TGTGCCAGCAGTGAAGGGGCAGTTCAGCCCCAGCATTTT. This translates into CASSEGAVQPQHF.

The CDR3 is CASSTTSGAPRADTQYF. The CDR3 nucleotides are TGTGCCAGCTCAACGACTAGCGGGGCTCCACGTGCAGATACGCAGTATTTT. The chain uses TRBV18 and TRBJ2-3; 11 bases are a match to TRBD2. The CDR3 is 17 residues long. Unmatched junction bases numbered 11, after V lost 5 bases and J lost 4 bases. The germline CDR1 and CDR2 sequences are KGHSH and LQKENI.

V is TRBV4-2 and J is TRBJ2-2; 12 nucleotides match TRBD1. With V trimmed by 2 bases and J by 6 bases, 4 bases remained unmatched. Looked up from germline, CDR1 is LGHNA and CDR2 is YNFKEQ. This CDR3 is built from 16 residues. The CDR3 loop is CASSQFGTGGSGELFF. CDR3 coding DNA: TGTGCCAGCAGCCAATTTGGGACAGGGGGCTCCGGGGAGCTGTTTTTT.

The chain recombines TRBV5-1 with TRBJ2-7; possible D gene TRBD2, 7 bases. The V end lost 4 bases, the J end lost 7 bases, and 21 bases lay between the germline ends. Germline CDR1 is SGHRS and CDR2 is YFSETQ. The CDR3 totals 15 residues. The CDR3 is CASSHSGYGGREQYF. CDR3 DNA: TGCGCCAGCAGCCATAGCGGGTACGGGGGGCGAGAGCAGTACTTC.

The chain carries TRBV5-5 and TRBJ1-5; 7 bases line up with TRBD1. Germline V CDR1 and CDR2: SGHKS, YYEKEE (reference sequence). The CDR3 totals 13 residues. V lost 4 bases to trimming and J lost 6 bases; unmatched junction nucleotides: 4. CDR3 sequence (DNA): TGTGCCAGCAGCATACAGGGGAGTCAGCCCCAGCATTTT. It is translated as CASSIQGSQPQHF.

The V gene is TRBV27, the J gene TRBJ1-5, with 8 bases aligning to TRBD1. Germline CDR1 and CDR2: MNHEY and SMNVEV (reference sequence). Trimming at V came to 4 bases and at J to 7 bases, leaving 18 bases not matched to a gene. The CDR3 extends over 18 amino acids. The CDR3, as DNA: TGTGCCAGCAGTTCTACCGGACAGGGCCCCAGATTTGGGCAGCCCCAGCATTTT. Translating it yields CASSSTGQGPRFGQPQHF.

This chain connects TRBV7-8 to TRBJ1-5; D uncertain. The length of the CDR3 is 13 residues. V lost 5 bases, J lost 7 bases, and 12 bases lay in between. Germline V gene data show CDR1 as SGHVS and CDR2 as FQNEAQ. CDR3 loop: CASSQIGEQPQHF. CDR3 DNA: TGTGCCAGCAGCCAAATCGGGGAACAGCCCCAGCATTTT.

Note on this clone: The sample has other DNA sequences that encode this CDR3 too. The gene calls are TRBV9 and TRBJ2-2, with D maybe TRBD1 (5 bases). The CDR3 spans 13 residues. Trimming took 4 bases from V and 5 from J, leaving 9 bases between them. Looked up from germline, CDR1 is SGDLS and CDR2 is YYNGEE. The CDR3 nucleotides read TGTGCCAGCAGCTCCCAGGGTACCGGGGAGCTGTTTTTT. Protein: CASSSQGTGELFF.

This rearrangement joins TRBV30 to TRBJ2-7; D unclear. The CDR3 is made up of 13 amino acids. V was pared by 7 bases and J by 2 bases, with 15 bases between. CDR1 GTSNPN and CDR2 SVGIG come from the germline V gene (reference sequence). Here the CDR3 DNA reads TGTGCCTTGTTAAGAGGCGGTACCTACGAGCAGTACTTC. This gives the protein CALLRGGTYEQYF.

The chain links TRBV5-4 to TRBJ1-1; D might be TRBD1 (5 bases). With 4 bases removed from V and 5 bases from J, the gap between germline ends came to 9 bases. The V gene's germline CDR1 is SGHNT and CDR2 YYREEE (reference sequence). This CDR3 comprises 12 residues. CDR3 bases: TGTGCCAGCAGCACCGGGGGAACTGAAGCTTTCTTT. Encoded protein: CASSTGGTEAFF.

The chain joins TRBV18 to TRBJ2-1; 9 bases are a match to TRBD2. Trimming removed 2 bases from V and 1 base from J; junction bases left unmatched: 3. Germline CDR1 reads KGHSH; CDR2 reads LQKENI. The CDR3 has 16 residues. The CDR3: CASSPMRGGSYNEQFF. The CDR3, as DNA: TGTGCCAGCTCACCAATGCGGGGGGGGTCCTACAATGAGCAGTTCTTC.

V is TRBV7-2 and J is TRBJ1-2; a weak D match, TRBD1 (6 bases). CDR3 length equals 13 residues. Germline CDR1 reads SGHTA; CDR2 reads FQGNSA. V lost 5 bases, J lost 6 bases, and 13 bases lay in between. DNA of the CDR3: TGTGCCAGCAGCCAGGGGTCAGTCAATGGCTACACCTTC. Encoded protein: CASSQGSVNGYTF.

The chain has TRBV28 and TRBJ2-1; TRBD1 is a possible D gene (5 bases). With 3 bases removed from V and 0 bases from J, the gap between germline ends came to 12 bases. Germline V CDR1 and CDR2: MDHEN, SYDVKM. The CDR3 is 16 amino acids. The CDR3 loop is CASSFRELRSYNEQFF. In DNA, the CDR3 is TGTGCCAGCAGTTTCAGGGAATTGCGCTCCTACAATGAGCAGTTCTTC. Together with reference TRBV28 and TRBJ2-1, the CDR3 gives the full variable domain: DVKVTQSSRYLVKRTGEKVFLECVQDMDHENMFWYRQDPGLGLRLIYFSYDVKMKEKGDIPEGYSVSREKKERFSLILESASTNQTSMYLCASSFRELRSYNEQFFGPGTRLTVL.

This rearrangement joins TRBV5-6 to TRBJ2-3, with 7 positions matching TRBD1. Germline V gene data show CDR1 as SGHDT and CDR2 as YYEEEE. CDR3 length: 16 residues. V shed 2 bases, J shed 2 bases, and the junction held 8 bases outside the gene matches. The CDR3 coding sequence is TGTGCCAGCAGCTTACAGGGGCCCAGGATCACAGATACGCAGTATTTT. It encodes CASSLQGPRITDTQYF.

The chain links TRBV5-6 to TRBJ2-3; 9 bases map to TRBD2. The germline gives CDR1 SGHDT, CDR2 YYEEEE. With 3 bases clipped from V and 1 base from J, the junction kept 6 bases outside the gene matches. The CDR3 totals 16 residues. The CDR3 is CASSSLTSGGTDTQYF. As DNA, the CDR3 is TGTGCCAGCAGCTCCCTGACTAGCGGCGGCACAGATACGCAGTATTTT.

The chain carries TRBV2 and TRBJ2-1; 7 bases agree with TRBD2. V was pared by 5 bases and J by 4 bases, with 11 bases of the junction left unmatched. The CDR3 consists of 16 residues. The germline gives CDR1 SNHLY, CDR2 FYNNEI. CDR3 DNA sequence: TGTGCCAGCAGTTCCAGAGGGCTAGCGGATTACAATGAGCAGTTCTTC. This encodes CASSSRGLADYNEQFF.

The chain links TRBV5-6 to TRBJ1-1; no clear D gene. V was shortened by 4 bases and J by 5 bases, with 15 bases between the two germline ends. Per the germline V gene, CDR1 is SGHDT and CDR2 is YYEEEE. This CDR3 has 14 amino acids. This CDR3 is CASSTTGERTEAFF. In DNA form, the CDR3 reads TGTGCCAGCAGCACGACCGGGGAAAGGACTGAAGCTTTCTTT.

This clone occurred once. V gene TRBV10-1 combines with J gene TRBJ1-2; D gene ambiguous. The CDR3 length is 12 residues. The ends were cut back, 0 bases at V and 8 bases at J, with 7 bases in the middle. CDR1 is WNHNN, CDR2 SYGVQD, per germline (reference sequence). This CDR3 reads CASSESGEGYTF. CDR3 bases: TGCGCCAGCAGTGAGTCCGGAGAGGGCTACACCTTC.

This clone is a singleton in its sample. The chain recombines TRBV4-1 with TRBJ2-1, with TRBD1 matching 7 bases. Unmatched junction bases numbered 3, after V lost 1 base and J lost 0 bases. The germline V gene encodes CDR1 MGHRA and CDR2 YSYEKL. CDR3 length: 16 amino acids. The CDR3 DNA reads as TGCGCCAGCAGCCAAGGGGACAGAAGCTCCTACAATGAGCAGTTCTTC. Translating it yields CASSQGDRSSYNEQFF.

The chain couples TRBV27 to TRBJ2-1, with 8 nucleotides matching TRBD1. The CDR3 is made up of 13 amino acids. Germline V gives CDR1 MNHEY, CDR2 SMNVEV (reference sequence). V trimming: 3 bases; J trimming: 7 bases; junction bases outside the gene matches: 2. The DNA for the CDR3 is TGTGCCAGCAGTTTCGACAGGGGTAATGAGCAGTTCTTC. Protein: CASSFDRGNEQFF.